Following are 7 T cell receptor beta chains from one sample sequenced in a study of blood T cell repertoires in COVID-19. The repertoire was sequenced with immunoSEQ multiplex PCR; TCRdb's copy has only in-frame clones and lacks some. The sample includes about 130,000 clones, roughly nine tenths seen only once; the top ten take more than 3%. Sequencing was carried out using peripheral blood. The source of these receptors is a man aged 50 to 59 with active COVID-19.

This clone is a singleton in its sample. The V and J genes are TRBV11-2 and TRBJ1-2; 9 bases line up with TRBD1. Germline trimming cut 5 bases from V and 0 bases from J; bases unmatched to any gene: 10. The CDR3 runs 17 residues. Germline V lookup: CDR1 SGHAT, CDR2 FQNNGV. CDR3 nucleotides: TGTGCCAGCAGCCTGTTTACAGGGGGCGCGGCTAACTATGGCTACACCTTC. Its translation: CASSLFTGGAANYGYTF.

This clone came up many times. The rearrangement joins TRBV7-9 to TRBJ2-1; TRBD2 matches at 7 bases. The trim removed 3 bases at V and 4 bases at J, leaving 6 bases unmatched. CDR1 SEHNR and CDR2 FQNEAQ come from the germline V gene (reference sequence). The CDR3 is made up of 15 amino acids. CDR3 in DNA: TGTGCCAGCAGCTTGGAGTGGGGGGGTTACAATGAGCAGTTCTTC. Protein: CASSLEWGGYNEQFF.

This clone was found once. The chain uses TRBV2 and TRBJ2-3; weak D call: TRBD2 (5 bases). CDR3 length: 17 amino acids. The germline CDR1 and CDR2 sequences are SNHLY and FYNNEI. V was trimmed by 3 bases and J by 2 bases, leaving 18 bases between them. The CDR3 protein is CASSDLQLGRTTDTQYF. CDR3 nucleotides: TGTGCCAGCAGTGACCTTCAACTAGGAAGGACCACAGATACGCAGTATTTT.

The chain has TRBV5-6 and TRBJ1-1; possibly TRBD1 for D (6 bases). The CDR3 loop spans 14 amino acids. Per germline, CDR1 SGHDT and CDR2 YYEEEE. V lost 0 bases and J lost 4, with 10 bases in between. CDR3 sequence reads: CASSLGQGLTEAFF. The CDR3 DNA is TGTGCCAGCAGCTTGGGGCAGGGGCTCACTGAAGCTTTCTTT.

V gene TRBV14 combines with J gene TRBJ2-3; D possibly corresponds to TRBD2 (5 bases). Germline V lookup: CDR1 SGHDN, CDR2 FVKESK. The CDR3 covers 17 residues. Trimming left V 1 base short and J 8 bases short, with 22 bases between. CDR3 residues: CASSQATGPPSEGTQYF. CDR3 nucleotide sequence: TGTGCCAGCAGCCAAGCCACCGGGCCCCCCTCTGAGGGTACGCAGTATTTT.

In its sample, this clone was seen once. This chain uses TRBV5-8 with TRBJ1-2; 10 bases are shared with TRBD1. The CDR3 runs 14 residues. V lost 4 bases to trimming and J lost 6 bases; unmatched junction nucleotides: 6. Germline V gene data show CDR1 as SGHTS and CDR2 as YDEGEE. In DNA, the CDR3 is TGTGCCAGCAGCCCCCTGGACAGGGGGGATGGCTACACCTTC. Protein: CASSPLDRGDGYTF.

CDR3 sequence: CASSQRTSPQETQYF. CDR3 DNA: TGTGCCAGCAGCCAGAGGACTAGCCCTCAAGAGACCCAGTACTTC. The chain has TRBV11-2 and TRBJ2-5, with 8 nucleotides matching TRBD2. Germline V CDR1 and CDR2: SGHAT, FQNNGV. V shed 5 bases, J shed 2 bases, and the junction held 7 bases outside the gene matches. This CDR3 contains 15 residues.